This T cell receptor (beta chain) is drawn from a study of blood T cells in healthy people across ages. A second PCR of roughly 7 to 11 cycles used a sample-barcoded 5' primer and a J-beta primer mix. TCRdb itself ran the 5' RACE reads through MiXCR, one entry per CDR3 protein. The repertoire holds under 800,000 distinct CDR3 sequences, with around 21% as singletons. This CDR3 comprises 15 residues. In germline, CDR1 is SGHTA, CDR2 FQGNSA. V lost 1 base to trimming and J lost 1 base, with 9 bases between them. This receptor was obtained from a man in his sixties or seventies in good health. What was sequenced was blood. V usage is TRBV7-2 and J usage is TRBJ2-3; no reliable D call. The CDR3 loop reads CASSLEGHRTDTQYF. The CDR3 DNA is TGTGCCAGCAGCTTAGAGGGCCATCGCACAGATACGCAGTATTTT.